This T cell receptor beta chain was observed in a study of shared clonotypes between healthy human individuals. The length of the CDR3 is 11 residues. Trimming left V 5 bases short and J 5 bases short, with 6 bases between. In germline, CDR1 is MNHEY, CDR2 SVGAGI. This table comes from immunoSEQ multiplex PCR, and its TCRdb copy is limited to in-frame clones, with some not included. The table shows roughly 2.5 million clones, with approximately 94% occurring only once. With regard to this clone: Its antigen is currently unknown. The sample has other DNA sequences that encode this CDR3 too.

The study's findings and limits: Some naive CD4 clonotypes, about 5%, turned up in common across four donors.

The receptor was isolated from a man aged 18 to 30 in good health. The sequencing sample was made of naive CD4+ T cells sorted from blood. The subset was: CD45RA+ positively selected. The chain joins TRBV6-5 to TRBJ1-1; unclear D gene. CDR3 bases: TGTGCCAGCAGTAGTGGGACTGAAGCTTTCTTT. Amino acid sequence: CASSSGTEAFF.